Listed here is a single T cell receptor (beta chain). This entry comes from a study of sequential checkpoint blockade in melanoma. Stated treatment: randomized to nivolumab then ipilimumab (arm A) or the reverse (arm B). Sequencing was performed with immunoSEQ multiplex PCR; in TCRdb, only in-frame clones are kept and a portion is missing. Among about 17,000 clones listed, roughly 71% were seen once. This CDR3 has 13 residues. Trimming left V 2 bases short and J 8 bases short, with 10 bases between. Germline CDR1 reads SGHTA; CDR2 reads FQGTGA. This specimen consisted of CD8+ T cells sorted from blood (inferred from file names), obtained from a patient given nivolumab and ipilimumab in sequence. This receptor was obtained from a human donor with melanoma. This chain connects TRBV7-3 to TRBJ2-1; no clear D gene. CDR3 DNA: TGTGCCAGCAGCTTACAATCGGGTTATGAGCAGTTCTTC. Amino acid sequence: CASSLQSGYEQFF.